These 14 T cell receptor beta chains originate from one sample sequenced in a study of T-cell memory formation after mild COVID-19. MiXCR was run by TCRdb on the 5' RACE reads, yielding one entry per CDR3 protein. The sample lists 240,000 or so distinct CDR3 sequences, approximately 10% occurring once. Input material: PBMCs or a T cell subset sorted from them (not recorded which). These receptors originate from a young man who had mild COVID-19 (a few samples of this study predate the infection). Cell type and time point are not known.

The rearrangement links TRBV7-2 to TRBJ2-1; a possible D gene is TRBD2 (7 bases). Trimming removed 3 bases at V and 6 bases at J, with 15 bases between. This CDR3 comprises 15 residues. Germline-derived CDR1 and CDR2 are SGHTA and FQGNSA. The CDR3, as DNA: TGTGCCAGCAGCTTCGCGGGCGGGGGCCTCAATGAGCAGTTCTTC. It yields the protein CASSFAGGGLNEQFF.

Points on this clonotype: Germline is not matched at one junction end, which may reflect a read error. The V call is TRBV7-7, the J call TRBJ2-5; 8 bases map to TRBD2. Germline V gene lookup returns CDR1 SSHAT and CDR2 FNYEAQ (reference sequence). This CDR3 has 13 amino acids. CDR3 amino acids: CASTDTGGETQYF. Written as DNA, the CDR3 is TGTGCTAGCACCGACACGGGAGGGGAGACCCAGTACTTC.

This chain connects TRBV11-2 to TRBJ2-1, with 7 bases that match TRBD1. This CDR3 contains 16 residues. Germline CDR1 is SGHAT and CDR2 is FQNNGV. V shed 3 bases and J 1 base; nucleotides not matched to a gene: 6. The CDR3 is CASSFWAGGSYNEQFF. In DNA form, the CDR3 reads TGTGCCAGCAGCTTCTGGGCAGGGGGATCCTACAATGAGCAGTTCTTC. Drawing the rest from reference TRBV11-2 and TRBJ2-1, the complete variable domain is EAGVAQSPRYKIIEKRQSVAFWCNPISGHATLYWYQQILGQGPKLLIQFQNNGVVDDSQLPKDRFSAERLKGVDSTLKIQPAKLEDSAVYLCASSFWAGGSYNEQFFGPGTRLTVL.

The chain joins TRBV14 to TRBJ2-3, with TRBD2 as a possible D gene (5 bases). The germline V and J ends were trimmed by 6 bases and 5 bases, with 12 bases remaining between them. The V gene's germline CDR1 is SGHDN and CDR2 FVKESK. The CDR3 runs to 13 residues. CDR3 nucleotides: TGTGCCAGCAGTATCCTTCGGGGAGATACGCAGTATTTT. It specifies CASSILRGDTQYF.

There are many counts of this clonotype. The chain carries TRBV5-1 and TRBJ2-3; possibly TRBD2 for D (5 bases). The CDR3 length is 13 residues. Trimming removed 1 base at V and 3 bases at J, with 6 bases between. The germline V gene encodes CDR1 SGHRS and CDR2 YFSETQ. The CDR3 is CASSLRRTDTQYF. The CDR3, as DNA: TGCGCCAGCAGCTTGAGGAGGACAGATACGCAGTATTTT. Full variable domain (rest looked up from reference TRBV5-1 and TRBJ2-3): KAGVTQTPRYLIKTRGQQVTLSCSPISGHRSVSWYQQTPGQGLQFLFEYFSETQRNKGNFPGRFSGRQFSNSRSEMNVSTLELGDSALYLCASSLRRTDTQYFGPGTRLTVL.

At least ten counts were recorded for this clonotype. This rearrangement joins TRBV18 to TRBJ2-5; TRBD1 aligns across 8 bases. V lost 3 bases to trimming and J lost 3 bases; unmatched junction nucleotides: 0. From germline, CDR1 is KGHSH and CDR2 LQKENI. The CDR3 runs 13 residues. The CDR3 protein is CASSPTGEETQYF. CDR3 bases: TGTGCCAGCTCACCGACAGGGGAAGAGACCCAGTACTTC.

CDR3 coding DNA: TGTGCCAGCAGTCTCGTCATTGGAAGCACTGAAGCTTTCTTT. Its translation is CASSLVIGSTEAFF. The rearrangement links TRBV7-9 to TRBJ1-1; D unclear. This CDR3 region has 14 residues. In germline, CDR1 is SEHNR, CDR2 FQNEAQ (reference sequence). Between the trimmed V and J ends, which lost 6 bases and 4 bases, there was a span of 15 bases.

This chain joins TRBV12-3 or TRBV12-4 and TRBJ2-6; TRBD1 aligns across 8 bases. The CDR3 has 19 amino acids. The V and J ends lost 7 bases and 0 bases, in that order; junction bases with no gene match: 14. CDR3 sequence: CASTNPGQGILSGANVLTF. CDR3 nucleotide sequence: TGTGCCAGCACTAATCCCGGACAGGGAATACTCTCTGGGGCCAACGTCCTGACTTTC.

This clonotype has only a few counts. V and J are TRBV21-1 and TRBJ2-7; the table calls TRBD2, which could not be checked here. TRBV21-1 is listed as a pseudogene. The CDR3 covers 16 residues. The CDR3 DNA is TGTGCCAGCAGCAAAGGTTATAGCGGGGGGGCTGGCGAGCAGTACGTC. Residues: CASSKGYSGGAGEQYV.

The chain recombines TRBV4-3 with TRBJ1-6; no definite D call. This CDR3 comprises 14 residues. V shed 3 bases and J shed 5 bases, with 8 bases lying between them. Germline CDR1 LGHNA, CDR2 YSLEER. The CDR3 region is CASSHSGDNSPLHF. CDR3 coding DNA: TGCGCCAGCAGCCATTCGGGAGATAATTCACCCCTCCACTTT.

At least ten counts were recorded for this clonotype. CDR3 sequence: CASSLVAGQGYSGYTF. CDR3 DNA: TGCGCCAGCAGCTTGGTTGCCGGACAGGGTTATAGTGGCTACACCTTC. The chain couples TRBV5-1 to TRBJ1-2; 8 bases align to TRBD1. Germline CDR1 SGHRS, CDR2 YFSETQ. The trim removed 0 bases at V and 7 bases at J, leaving 11 bases unmatched. CDR3 length equals 16 residues.

Only a few counts were recorded for this clonotype. V gene TRBV5-1 combines with J gene TRBJ2-5, with D perhaps matching TRBD1 (6 bases). The CDR3 length is 14 residues. In germline, CDR1 is SGHRS, CDR2 YFSETQ. Trimming removed 1 base from V and 3 bases from J, with 10 bases in between. DNA of the CDR3: TGCGCCAGCAGCTTGAATACAGGGAAAGAGACCCAGTACTTC. Amino acids: CASSLNTGKETQYF. Drawing the rest from reference TRBV5-1 and TRBJ2-5, the complete variable domain is KAGVTQTPRYLIKTRGQQVTLSCSPISGHRSVSWYQQTPGQGLQFLFEYFSETQRNKGNFPGRFSGRQFSNSRSEMNVSTLELGDSALYLCASSLNTGKETQYFGPGTRLLVL.

This chain connects TRBV24-1 to TRBJ2-2; 8 bases align to TRBD2. Germline V gene lookup returns CDR1 KGHDR and CDR2 SFDVKD. The CDR3 has 14 residues. J lost 5 bases, V lost 6 bases, and 4 bases had no gene match. The CDR3 sequence: CATSRRLATGELFF. CDR3 in DNA: TGTGCCACCAGTCGACGACTAGCGACCGGGGAGCTGTTTTTT.

This clonotype has more than one count but fewer than ten. The V gene is TRBV27, the J gene TRBJ2-7; no firm D call. Germline V CDR1 and CDR2: MNHEY, SMNVEV (reference sequence). The CDR3 totals 14 residues. V gave up 2 bases and J gave up 3 bases, with 11 bases separating them. The CDR3 loop reads CASSLNPLSYEQYV. CDR3 DNA: TGTGCCAGCAGTTTAAACCCATTAAGCTACGAGCAGTACGTC.